This record covers a single T cell receptor beta chain. Its specificity is unknown. The data belong to a study of T cell responses to AZD1222 COVID-19 vaccine. Overall study context: Both about-4-week and about-12-week second-dose recipients were combined.

General study findings and limits: Spike-specific TCR breadth and depth both grew after two AZD1222 doses. Among vaccine-associated CD4 TCRs, coverage spanned spike, with dominance at 160-218 and 743-854.

The CDR3 runs to 16 residues. Looked up from germline, CDR1 is LGHDT and CDR2 is YNNKEL (reference sequence). Trimming cost V 1 base and J 5 bases; bases outside gene matches: 10. The table came from immunoSEQ multiplex PCR; TCRdb's copy has only in-frame clones and leaves some out. The sample has 100,000 or so clones, around 90% seen once. This TCR was sampled from an adult in good health. The chain uses TRBV3-1 (or the pseudogene TRBV3-2) and TRBJ2-5; 7 nucleotides match TRBD1. Here the sequenced sample was peripheral blood, taken on day 0 of AZD1222 vaccination. The CDR3 sequence: CASSQVRDREWETQYF. As DNA, the CDR3 is TGTGCCAGCAGCCAAGTGCGAGACAGGGAATGGGAGACCCAGTACTTC.